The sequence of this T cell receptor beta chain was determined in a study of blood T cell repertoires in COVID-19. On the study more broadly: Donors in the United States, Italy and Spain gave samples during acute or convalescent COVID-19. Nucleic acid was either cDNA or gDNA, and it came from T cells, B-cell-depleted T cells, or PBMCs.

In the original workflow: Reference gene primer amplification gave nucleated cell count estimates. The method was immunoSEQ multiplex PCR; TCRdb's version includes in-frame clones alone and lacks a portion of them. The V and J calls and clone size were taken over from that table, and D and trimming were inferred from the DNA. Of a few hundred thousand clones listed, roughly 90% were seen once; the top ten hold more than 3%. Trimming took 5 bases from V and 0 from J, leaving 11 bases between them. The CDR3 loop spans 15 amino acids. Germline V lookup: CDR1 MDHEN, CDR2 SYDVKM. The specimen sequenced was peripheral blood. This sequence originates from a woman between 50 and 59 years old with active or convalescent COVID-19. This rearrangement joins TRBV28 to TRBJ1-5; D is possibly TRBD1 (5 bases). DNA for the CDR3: TGTGCCAGCAGTACGGGGGGATATAGCAATCAGCCCCAGCATTTT. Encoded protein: CASSTGGYSNQPQHF.